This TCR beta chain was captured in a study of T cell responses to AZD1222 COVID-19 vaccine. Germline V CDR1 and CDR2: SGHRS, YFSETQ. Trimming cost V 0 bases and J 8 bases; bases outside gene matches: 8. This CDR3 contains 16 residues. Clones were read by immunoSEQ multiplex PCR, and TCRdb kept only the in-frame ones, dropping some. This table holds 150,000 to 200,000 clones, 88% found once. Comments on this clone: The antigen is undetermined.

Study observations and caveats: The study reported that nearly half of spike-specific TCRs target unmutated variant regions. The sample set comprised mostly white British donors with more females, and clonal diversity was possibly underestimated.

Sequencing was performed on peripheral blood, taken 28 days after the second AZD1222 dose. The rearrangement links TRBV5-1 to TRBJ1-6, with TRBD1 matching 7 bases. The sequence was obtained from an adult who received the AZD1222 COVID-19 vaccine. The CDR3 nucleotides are TGCGCCAGCAGCTTGGATAGAGGGGGCTTTGATTCACCCCTCCACTTT. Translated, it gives CASSLDRGGFDSPLHF.